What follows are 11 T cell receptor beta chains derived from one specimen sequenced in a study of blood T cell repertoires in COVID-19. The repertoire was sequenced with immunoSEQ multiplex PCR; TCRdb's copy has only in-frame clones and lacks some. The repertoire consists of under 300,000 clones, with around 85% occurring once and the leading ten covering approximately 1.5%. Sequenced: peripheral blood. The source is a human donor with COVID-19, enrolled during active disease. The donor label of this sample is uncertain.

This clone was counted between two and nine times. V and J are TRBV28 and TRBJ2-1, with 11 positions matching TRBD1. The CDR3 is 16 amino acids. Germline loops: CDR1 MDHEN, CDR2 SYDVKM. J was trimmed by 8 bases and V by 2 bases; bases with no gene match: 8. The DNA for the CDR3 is TGTGCCAGCAGTTTAGGAGAGGGACAGGGGGGCGATGAGCAGTTCTTC. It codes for CASSLGEGQGGDEQFF.

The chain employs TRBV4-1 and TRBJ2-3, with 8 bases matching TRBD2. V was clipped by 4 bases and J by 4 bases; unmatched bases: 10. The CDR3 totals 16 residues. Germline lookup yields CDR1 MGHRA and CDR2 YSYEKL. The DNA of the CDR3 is TGCGCCAGCAGCCCCTGGGGACTAGGAGGCGCAGATACGCAGTATTTT. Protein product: CASSPWGLGGADTQYF.

The CDR3, as DNA: TGTGCCAGCAGCTTGGCCCCCACAGGGGCTGGGGCCAACGTCCTGACTTTC. It yields the protein CASSLAPTGAGANVLTF. The rearrangement uses TRBV5-8 and TRBJ2-6; 7 bases map to TRBD1. Germline V gene sequence: CDR1 SGHTS, CDR2 YDEGEE. The CDR3 extends over 17 amino acids. V shed 0 bases, J shed 2 bases, and the junction held 5 bases outside the gene matches. The full variable domain, its missing parts supplied by reference TRBV5-8 and TRBJ2-6, is EAGVTQSPTHLIKTRGQQATLRCSPISGHTSVYWYQQALGLGLQFLLWYDEGEERNRGNFPPRFSGRQFPNYSSELNVNALELEDSALYLCASSLAPTGAGANVLTFGAGSRLTVL.

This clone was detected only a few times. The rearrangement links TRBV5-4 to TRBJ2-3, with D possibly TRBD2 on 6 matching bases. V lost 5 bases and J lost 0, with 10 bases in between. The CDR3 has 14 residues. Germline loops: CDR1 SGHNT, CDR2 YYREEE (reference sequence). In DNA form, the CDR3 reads TGTGCCAGCAGGTCAGCGGGCAGCACAGATACGCAGTATTTT. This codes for CASRSAGSTDTQYF.

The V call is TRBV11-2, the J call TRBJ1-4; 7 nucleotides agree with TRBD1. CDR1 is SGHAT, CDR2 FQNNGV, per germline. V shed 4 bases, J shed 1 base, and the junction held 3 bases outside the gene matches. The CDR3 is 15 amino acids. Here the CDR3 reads CASSSGTVTNEKLFF. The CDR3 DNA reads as TGTGCCAGCAGCTCCGGGACAGTAACTAATGAAAAACTGTTTTTT.

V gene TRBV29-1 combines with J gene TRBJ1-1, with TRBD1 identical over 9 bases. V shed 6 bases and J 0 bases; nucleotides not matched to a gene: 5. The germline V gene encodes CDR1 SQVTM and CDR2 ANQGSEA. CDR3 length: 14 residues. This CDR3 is CSVGTGLLNTEAFF. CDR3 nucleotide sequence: TGCAGCGTCGGGACAGGGCTCCTGAACACTGAAGCTTTCTTT.

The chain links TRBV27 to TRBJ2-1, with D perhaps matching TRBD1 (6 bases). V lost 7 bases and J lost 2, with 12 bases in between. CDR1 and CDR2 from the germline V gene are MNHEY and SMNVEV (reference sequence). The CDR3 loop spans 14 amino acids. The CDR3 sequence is CASNIRGTYNEQFF. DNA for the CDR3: TGTGCCAGCAACATCAGGGGAACCTACAATGAGCAGTTCTTC.

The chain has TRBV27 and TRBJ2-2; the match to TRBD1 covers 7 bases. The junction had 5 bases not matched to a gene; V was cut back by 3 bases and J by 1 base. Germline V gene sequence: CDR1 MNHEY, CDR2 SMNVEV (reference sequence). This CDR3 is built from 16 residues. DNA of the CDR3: TGTGCCAGCAGTTTTATTGGGACAGAGAACACCGGGGAGCTGTTTTTT. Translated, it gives CASSFIGTENTGELFF.

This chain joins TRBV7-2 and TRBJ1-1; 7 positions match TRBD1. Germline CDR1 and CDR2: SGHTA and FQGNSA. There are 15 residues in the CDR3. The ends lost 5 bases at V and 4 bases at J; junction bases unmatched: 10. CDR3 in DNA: TGTGCCAGCAGCCCCACGAGAGGGGGCTTCACTGAAGCTTTCTTT. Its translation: CASSPTRGGFTEAFF.

The CDR3 loop is CAISPGLAGTDTQYF. The DNA for the CDR3 is TGTGCCATCAGTCCGGGACTAGCGGGCACAGATACGCAGTATTTT. The gene calls are TRBV10-3 and TRBJ2-3; the match to TRBD2 covers 11 bases. Germline trimming cut 5 bases from V and 1 base from J; bases unmatched to any gene: 2. Germline values: CDR1 ENHRY, CDR2 SYGVKD. The CDR3 runs to 15 residues.

DNA of the CDR3: TGCGCCAGCAGCCATCAGGGACAGCCGGGCAATCAGCCCCAGCATTTT. The encoded protein is CASSHQGQPGNQPQHF. The rearrangement links TRBV4-1 to TRBJ1-5, with TRBD1 matching over 7 bases. The V and J ends lost 3 bases and 2 bases, in that order; junction bases with no gene match: 7. Germline V gene sequence: CDR1 MGHRA, CDR2 YSYEKL. CDR3 size: 16 residues.